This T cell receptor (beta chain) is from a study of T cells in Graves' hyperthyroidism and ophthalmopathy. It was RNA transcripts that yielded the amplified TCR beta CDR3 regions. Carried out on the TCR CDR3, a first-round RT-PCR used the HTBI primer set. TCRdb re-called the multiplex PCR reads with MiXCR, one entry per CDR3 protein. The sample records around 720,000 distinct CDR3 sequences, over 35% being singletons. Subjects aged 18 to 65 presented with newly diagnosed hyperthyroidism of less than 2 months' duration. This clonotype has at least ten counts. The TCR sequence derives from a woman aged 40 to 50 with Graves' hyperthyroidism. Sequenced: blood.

CDR3 residues: CASSLGTGGGDEQYF. The DNA for the CDR3 is TGTGCCAGCAGCTTAGGGACAGGGGGCGGAGACGAGCAGTACTTC. V is TRBV7-6 and J is TRBJ2-7; 11 bases match TRBD1. The CDR3 is 15 amino acids. V shed 1 base and J 5 bases; nucleotides not matched to a gene: 4. Germline CDR1 reads SGHVS; CDR2 reads FNYEAQ.